This TCR beta chain was sequenced in a study of blood T cell repertoires in COVID-19. Original processing notes: Reference gene primer amplification gave estimated nucleated cell counts. Method: immunoSEQ multiplex PCR; TCRdb's copy keeps in-frame clones and lacks some. The V and J calls and the clone size are those of that table, but D and trimming were determined from the DNA. Among 300,000 to 500,000 clones, approximately 90% were seen once, and the ten largest hold approximately 1%. V was trimmed by 3 bases and J by 6 bases, leaving 8 bases between them. Per the germline V gene, CDR1 is SEHNR and CDR2 is FQNEAQ (reference sequence). The CDR3 sequence is 13 residues long. Categorization into cohorts depended on clinical history that participants reported.

The sequence derives from a woman in her 30s with acute COVID-19. Sequenced sample: PBMCs or T cells enriched from blood (not recorded which). The V and J genes are TRBV7-9 and TRBJ1-4, with D perhaps matching TRBD1 (5 bases). The CDR3 coding sequence is TGTGCCAGCAGCTTCAGACAGTATGAAAAACTGTTTTTT. This translates into CASSFRQYEKLFF.